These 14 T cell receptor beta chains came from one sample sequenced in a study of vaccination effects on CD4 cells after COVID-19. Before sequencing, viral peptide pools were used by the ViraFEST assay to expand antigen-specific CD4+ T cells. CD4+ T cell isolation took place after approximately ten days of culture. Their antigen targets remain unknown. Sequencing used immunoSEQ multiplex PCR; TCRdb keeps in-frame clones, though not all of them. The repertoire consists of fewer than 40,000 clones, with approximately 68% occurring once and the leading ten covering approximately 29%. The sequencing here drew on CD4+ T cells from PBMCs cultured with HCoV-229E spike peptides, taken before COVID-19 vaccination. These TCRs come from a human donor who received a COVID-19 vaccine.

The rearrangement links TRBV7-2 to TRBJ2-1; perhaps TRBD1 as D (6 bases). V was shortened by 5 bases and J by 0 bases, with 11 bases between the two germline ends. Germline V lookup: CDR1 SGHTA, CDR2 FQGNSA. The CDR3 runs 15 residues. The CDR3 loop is CASSVQGSSYNEQFF. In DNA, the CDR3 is TGTGCCAGCAGCGTGCAGGGGAGCTCCTACAATGAGCAGTTCTTC.

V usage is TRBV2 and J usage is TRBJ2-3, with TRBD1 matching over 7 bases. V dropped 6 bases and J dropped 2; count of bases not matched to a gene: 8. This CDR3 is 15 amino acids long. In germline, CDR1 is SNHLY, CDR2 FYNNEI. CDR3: CASSRDSQLTDTQYF. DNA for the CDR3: TGTGCCAGCAGCAGGGACAGCCAACTCACAGATACGCAGTATTTT.

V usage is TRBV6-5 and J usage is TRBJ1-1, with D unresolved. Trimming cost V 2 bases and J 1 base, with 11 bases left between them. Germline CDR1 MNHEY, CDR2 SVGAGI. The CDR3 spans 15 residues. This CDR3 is CASSYSSRGNTEAFF. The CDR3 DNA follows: TGTGCCAGCAGTTACAGCTCCCGGGGGAACACTGAAGCTTTCTTT.

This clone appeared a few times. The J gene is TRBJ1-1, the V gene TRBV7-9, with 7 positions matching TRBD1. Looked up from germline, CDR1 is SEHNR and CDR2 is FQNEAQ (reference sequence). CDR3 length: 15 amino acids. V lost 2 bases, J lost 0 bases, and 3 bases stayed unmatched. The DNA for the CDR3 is TGTGCCAGCAGCTTATCAGGGGGGATGAACACTGAAGCTTTCTTT. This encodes CASSLSGGMNTEAFF. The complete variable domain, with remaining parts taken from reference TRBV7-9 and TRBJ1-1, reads DTGVSQNPRHKITKRGQNVTFRCDPISEHNRLYWYRQTLGQGPEFLTYFQNEAQLEKSRLLSDRFSAERPKGSFSTLEIQRTEQGDSAMYLCASSLSGGMNTEAFFGQGTRLTVV.

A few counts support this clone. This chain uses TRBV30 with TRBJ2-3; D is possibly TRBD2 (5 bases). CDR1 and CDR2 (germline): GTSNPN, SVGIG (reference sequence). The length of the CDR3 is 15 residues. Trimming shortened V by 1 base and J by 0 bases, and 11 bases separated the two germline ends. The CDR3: CAWSAGISSTDTQYF. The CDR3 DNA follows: TGTGCCTGGAGTGCGGGGATATCTAGCACAGATACGCAGTATTTT.

CDR3 coding DNA: TGTGCCAGCAGACCCAACAGGGGTGGGGAGACCCAGTACTTC. Its protein product is CASRPNRGGETQYF. The rearrangement uses TRBV6-5 and TRBJ2-5, with TRBD1 matching over 7 bases. The CDR3 length is 14 residues. V dropped 6 bases and J dropped 5; count of bases not matched to a gene: 9. Germline CDR1 is MNHEY and CDR2 is SVGAGI.

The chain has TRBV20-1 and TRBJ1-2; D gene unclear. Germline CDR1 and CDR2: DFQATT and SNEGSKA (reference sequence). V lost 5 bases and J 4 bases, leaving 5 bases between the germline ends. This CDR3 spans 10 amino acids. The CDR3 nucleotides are TGCAGTGCTGCCCCCTATGGCTACACCTTC. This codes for CSAAPYGYTF.

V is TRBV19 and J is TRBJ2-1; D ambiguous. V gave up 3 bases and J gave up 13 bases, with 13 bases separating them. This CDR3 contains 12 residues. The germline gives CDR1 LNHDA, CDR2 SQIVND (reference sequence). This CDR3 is CASSIDASVQFF. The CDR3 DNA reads TGTGCCAGTAGTATTGACGCCTCAGTACAGTTCTTC.

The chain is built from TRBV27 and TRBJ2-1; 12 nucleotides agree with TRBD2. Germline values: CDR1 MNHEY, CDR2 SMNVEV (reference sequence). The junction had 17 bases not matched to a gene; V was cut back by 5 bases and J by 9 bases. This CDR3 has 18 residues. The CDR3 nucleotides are TGTGCCAGCAGTCCCCGGAGACCGGCTAGCGGGAGGGCCAGTGAGCAGTTCTTC. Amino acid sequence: CASSPRRPASGRASEQFF.

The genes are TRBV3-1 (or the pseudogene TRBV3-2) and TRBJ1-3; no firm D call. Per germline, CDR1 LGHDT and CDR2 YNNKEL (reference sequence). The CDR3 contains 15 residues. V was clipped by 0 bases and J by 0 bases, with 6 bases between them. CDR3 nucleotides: TGTGCCAGCAGCCAAGATCCCGGCTCTGGAAACACCATATATTTT. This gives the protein CASSQDPGSGNTIYF.

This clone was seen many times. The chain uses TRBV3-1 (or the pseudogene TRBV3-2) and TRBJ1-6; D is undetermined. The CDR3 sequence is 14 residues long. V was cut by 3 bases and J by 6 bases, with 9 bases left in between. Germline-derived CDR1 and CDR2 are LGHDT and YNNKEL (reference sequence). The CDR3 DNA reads TGTGCCAGCAGCCACGGCAGAACTAATTCACCCCTCCACTTT. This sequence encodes CASSHGRTNSPLHF.

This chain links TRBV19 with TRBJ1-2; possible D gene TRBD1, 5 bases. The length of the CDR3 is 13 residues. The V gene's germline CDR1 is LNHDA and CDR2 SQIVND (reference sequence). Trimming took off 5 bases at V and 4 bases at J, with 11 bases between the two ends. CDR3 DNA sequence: TGTGCCAGTAGTTCAGGGAACGGCTATGGCTACACCTTC. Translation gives CASSSGNGYGYTF.

CDR3 loop: CASSNSQQFSGNTIYF. CDR3 nucleotide sequence: TGTGCCAGCAGCAACAGCCAACAATTCTCTGGAAACACCATATATTTT. This chain connects TRBV2 to TRBJ1-3; D is unclear. Germline V lookup: CDR1 SNHLY, CDR2 FYNNEI. There are 16 residues in the CDR3. With 6 bases removed from V and 0 bases from J, the gap between germline ends came to 15 bases.

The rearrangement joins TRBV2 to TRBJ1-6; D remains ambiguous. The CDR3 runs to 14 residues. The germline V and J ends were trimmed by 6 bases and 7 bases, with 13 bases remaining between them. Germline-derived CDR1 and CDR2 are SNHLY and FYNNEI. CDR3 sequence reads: CASSPRVSNSPLHF. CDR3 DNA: TGTGCCAGCAGCCCGAGGGTTTCCAATTCACCCCTCCACTTT.